The 12 T cell receptor beta chains listed next were all sequenced from one sample in a study of breast tumors, draining lymph nodes, adjacent tissues. Axillary draining lymph nodes of breast cancer patients supplied the node samples. TCRdb used MiXCR to reprocess the multiplex PCR reads, holding one entry per CDR3 protein. This sample has over 150,000 distinct CDR3 sequences, with 31% found just once. The sample consisted of axillary lymph node tissue. The receptors here all came from a female donor with breast cancer. Some clones in this sample may be carry-over from other donors' samples.

Regarding this clonotype: At one of its ends the junction is not consistent with the germline gene, which may arise from a read error. The rearrangement uses TRBV6-6 and TRBJ1-3; D is ambiguous. Germline V gives CDR1 MNHNY, CDR2 SVGAGI (reference sequence). The CDR3 runs 16 residues. The CDR3 bases are TGTGCCAGCAGTCACTCGTCCAGGTCGGTAGGAAACACCATATATTTT. Translation gives CASSHSSRSVGNTIYF.

This clonotype has ten or more counts. V is TRBV7-8 and J is TRBJ2-2; 10 bases fit TRBD2. The CDR3 sequence is 15 residues long. V dropped 2 bases and J dropped 6; count of bases not matched to a gene: 3. Germline-derived CDR1 and CDR2 are SGHVS and FQNEAQ. CDR3 region: CASSLLAGGPGELFF. In nucleotides, the CDR3 is TGTGCCAGCAGCTTATTAGCGGGAGGACCCGGGGAGCTGTTTTTT. The whole variable domain, filled in from reference TRBV7-8 and TRBJ2-2, reads GAGVSQSPRYKVAKRGQDVALRCDPISGHVSLFWYQQALGQGPEFLTYFQNEAQLDKSGLPSDRFFAERPEGSVSTLKIQRTQQEDSAVYLCASSLLAGGPGELFFGEGSRLTVL.

This clonotype was recorded a few times. The rearrangement uses TRBV27 and TRBJ2-3; no reliable D call. The length of the CDR3 is 13 residues. In germline, CDR1 is MNHEY, CDR2 SMNVEV (reference sequence). The V end was cut by 5 bases, the J end by 2 bases, with 8 bases between. CDR3: CASSDRLTDTQYF. CDR3 in DNA: TGTGCCAGCAGTGACCGACTCACAGATACGCAGTATTTT.

At least ten counts were recorded for this clonotype. The chain is built from TRBV19 and TRBJ2-1; D is perhaps TRBD1 or TRBD2 (5 bases each). This CDR3 is 14 amino acids long. V shed 4 bases and J shed 10 bases, with 17 bases lying between them. The V gene's germline CDR1 is LNHDA and CDR2 SQIVND (reference sequence). This chain's CDR3 is CASSRGRSMEEQFF. In DNA, the CDR3 is TGTGCCAGTAGTAGGGGACGGAGTATGGAGGAGCAGTTCTTC. Supplemented by reference TRBV19 and TRBJ2-1, the full variable domain reads DGGITQSPKYLFRKEGQNVTLSCEQNLNHDAMYWYRQDPGQGLRLIYYSQIVNDFQKGDIAEGYSVSREKKESFPLTVTSAQKNPTAFYLCASSRGRSMEEQFFGPGTRLTVL.

This clonotype was found many times. The V call is TRBV10-3, the J call TRBJ1-5; 9 nucleotides align to TRBD1. The CDR3 has 13 amino acids. V trimming: 11 bases; J trimming: 6 bases; junction bases outside the gene matches: 8. Germline values: CDR1 ENHRY, CDR2 SYGVKD. CDR3 sequence: CAAGQGESQPQHF. CDR3 DNA: TGTGCCGCGGGACAGGGAGAAAGTCAGCCCCAGCATTTT.

This clonotype has ten or more counts. The rearrangement links TRBV5-6 to TRBJ2-1, with 9 bases fitting TRBD2. Germline trimming cut 1 base from V and 4 bases from J; bases unmatched to any gene: 3. This CDR3 region has 15 residues. The germline CDR1 and CDR2 sequences are SGHDT and YYEEEE. CDR3 DNA: TGTGCCAGCAGCTTGCAAAGCGGGGGGTACAATGAGCAGTTCTTC. This gives the protein CASSLQSGGYNEQFF.

This chain links TRBV27 with TRBJ1-3; 7 bases map to TRBD1. The CDR3 has 14 amino acids. From germline, CDR1 is MNHEY and CDR2 SMNVEV (reference sequence). CDR3 DNA sequence: TGTACCCAAAACGAGGGGGCGCCAGGAAACACCATATATTTT. This gives the protein CTQNEGAPGNTIYF.

This clonotype turned up a few times. The gene calls are TRBV18 and TRBJ2-1; unclear D gene. V was pared by 0 bases and J by 3 bases, with 12 bases between. This CDR3 contains 16 residues. Germline values: CDR1 KGHSH, CDR2 LQKENI. The CDR3, as DNA: TGTGCCAGCTCACCACCGATGGGTGGGGACTACAATGAGCAGTTCTTC. Translation: CASSPPMGGDYNEQFF.

This clonotype has at least ten counts. This chain connects TRBV20-1 to TRBJ2-5, with 12 bases lining up with TRBD2. Unmatched junction bases numbered 8, after V lost 6 bases and J lost 6 bases. The CDR3 is 14 residues long. Germline V gene sequence: CDR1 DFQATT, CDR2 SNEGSKA (reference sequence). The CDR3 protein is CSAAVTSGRKTQYF. CDR3 DNA: TGCAGTGCCGCAGTGACTAGCGGGAGAAAGACCCAGTACTTC.

In this sample, this clonotype turned up many times. The chain is built from TRBV20-1 and TRBJ2-5; tentatively, D is TRBD1 (5 bases). CDR1 DFQATT and CDR2 SNEGSKA come from the germline V gene (reference sequence). This CDR3 is built from 13 residues. V lost 3 bases to trimming and J lost 1 base, with 9 bases between them. DNA for the CDR3: TGCAGTGCTAGGGGGCTAGTCCAAGAGACCCAGTACTTC. Protein: CSARGLVQETQYF.

This rearrangement joins TRBV6-5 to TRBJ2-2; 14 bases align to TRBD2. Per the germline V gene, CDR1 is MNHEY and CDR2 is SVGAGI. The ends lost 4 bases at V and 7 bases at J; junction bases unmatched: 5. The CDR3 is 16 amino acids. CDR3: CASSWTSGGRGGELFF. The CDR3 DNA follows: TGTGCCAGCAGTTGGACTAGCGGGGGGCGAGGCGGGGAGCTGTTTTTT.

Ten or more counts support this clonotype. The rearrangement uses TRBV4-1 and TRBJ2-3, with 7 bases fitting TRBD2. J lost 0 bases, V lost 3 bases, and 6 bases had no gene match. The CDR3 length is 16 residues. Looked up from germline, CDR1 is MGHRA and CDR2 is YSYEKL. CDR3 region: CASSQTRLASTDTQYF. The CDR3 DNA reads TGCGCCAGCAGCCAGACTAGACTAGCTAGCACAGATACGCAGTATTTT.